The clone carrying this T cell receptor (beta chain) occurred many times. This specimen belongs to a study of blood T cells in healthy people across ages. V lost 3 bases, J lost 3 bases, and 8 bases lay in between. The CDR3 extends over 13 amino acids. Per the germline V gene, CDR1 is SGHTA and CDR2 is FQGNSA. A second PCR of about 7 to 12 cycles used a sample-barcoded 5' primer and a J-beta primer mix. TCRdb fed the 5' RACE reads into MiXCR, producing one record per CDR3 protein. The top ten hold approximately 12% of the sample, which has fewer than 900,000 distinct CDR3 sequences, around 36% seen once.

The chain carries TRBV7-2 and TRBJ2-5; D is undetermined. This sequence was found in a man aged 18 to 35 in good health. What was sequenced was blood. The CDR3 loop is CASSFFRKETQYF. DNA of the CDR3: TGTGCCAGCAGCTTTTTCAGGAAAGAGACCCAGTACTTC. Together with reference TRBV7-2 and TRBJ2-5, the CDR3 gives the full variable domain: GAGVSQSPSNKVTEKGKDVELRCDPISGHTALYWYRQSLGQGLEFLIYFQGNSAPDKSGLPSDRFSAERTGGSVSTLTIQRTQQEDSAVYLCASSFFRKETQYFGPGTRLLVL.